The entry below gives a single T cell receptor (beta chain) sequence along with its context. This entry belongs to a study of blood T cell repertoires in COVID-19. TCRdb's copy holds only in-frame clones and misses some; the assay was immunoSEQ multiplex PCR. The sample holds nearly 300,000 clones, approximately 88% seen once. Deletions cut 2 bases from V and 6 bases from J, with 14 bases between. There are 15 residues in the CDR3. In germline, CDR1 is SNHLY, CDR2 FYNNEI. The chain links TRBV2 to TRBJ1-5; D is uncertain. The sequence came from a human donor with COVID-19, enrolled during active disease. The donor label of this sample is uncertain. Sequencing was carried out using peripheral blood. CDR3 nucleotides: TGTGCCAGCAGTGAATTGGGAGACATCGTTCAGCCCCAGCATTTT. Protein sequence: CASSELGDIVQPQHF.